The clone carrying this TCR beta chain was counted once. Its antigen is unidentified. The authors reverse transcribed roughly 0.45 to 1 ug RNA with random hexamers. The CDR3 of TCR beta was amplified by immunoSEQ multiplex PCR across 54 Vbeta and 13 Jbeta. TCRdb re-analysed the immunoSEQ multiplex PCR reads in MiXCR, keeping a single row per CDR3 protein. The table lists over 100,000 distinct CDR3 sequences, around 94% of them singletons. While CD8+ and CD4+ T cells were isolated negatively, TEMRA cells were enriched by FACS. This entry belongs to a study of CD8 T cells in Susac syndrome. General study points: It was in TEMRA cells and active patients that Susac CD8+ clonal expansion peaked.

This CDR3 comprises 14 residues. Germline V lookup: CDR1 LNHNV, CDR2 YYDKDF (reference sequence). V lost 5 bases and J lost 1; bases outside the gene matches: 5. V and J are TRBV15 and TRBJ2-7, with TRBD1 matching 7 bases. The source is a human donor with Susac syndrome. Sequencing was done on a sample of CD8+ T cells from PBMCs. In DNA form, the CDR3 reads TGTGCCACCAGCGAGACAGGGCCTTCCTACGAGCAGTACTTC. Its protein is CATSETGPSYEQYF.